The 32 T cell receptor beta chains given below trace back to one sample, sequenced in a study of T-cell memory formation after mild COVID-19. TCRdb re-called the 5' RACE reads with MiXCR, one entry per CDR3 protein. The table shows around 110,000 distinct CDR3 sequences, with about 17% occurring only once. The source material was PBMCs or a T cell subset sorted from them (not recorded which). All receptors come from an adult woman who had mild COVID-19 (a few samples of this study predate the infection). Cell type and time point are not known.

Turning to this clonotype: The junction shows a germline mismatch at one end, possibly a read error. The chain has TRBV25-1 and TRBJ2-4, with D perhaps matching TRBD1 or TRBD2 (5 bases each). CDR1 and CDR2 (germline): MGHDK, SYGVNS. The CDR3 runs to 13 residues. The CDR3 protein is CASSEQGEKIQYF. The CDR3 nucleotides read TGTGCCAGCAGTGAACAGGGAGAAAAAATTCAGTACTTC.

This clonotype showed up just a few times. The V and J genes are TRBV12-3 or TRBV12-4 and TRBJ2-1, with a tentative D call TRBD2 (6 bases). Deletions cut 5 bases from V and 10 bases from J, with 21 bases between. The CDR3 runs 15 residues. The chain's CDR3 is CASSPRDLALPEQFF. The DNA of the CDR3 is TGTGCCAGCAGTCCCAGGGACTTGGCCCTCCCCGAGCAGTTCTTC.

This chain joins TRBV9 and TRBJ1-6; D not certain. The CDR3 contains 16 residues. Per the germline V gene, CDR1 is SGDLS and CDR2 is YYNGEE. The V end lost 6 bases, the J end lost 0 bases, and 13 bases lay between the germline ends. The CDR3 DNA sequence: TGTGCCAGCAACGGGGAGGTGAGCTCCTATAATTCACCCCTCCACTTT. Amino acid sequence: CASNGEVSSYNSPLHF.

The chain is built from TRBV7-6 and TRBJ2-1; 16 bases are shared with TRBD2. This CDR3 comprises 20 residues. V dropped 3 bases and J dropped 3; count of bases not matched to a gene: 11. The germline V gene encodes CDR1 SGHVS and CDR2 FNYEAQ. In DNA, the CDR3 is TGTGCCAGCAGCTTTGCGCCGGGACTAGCGGGGGGGCCTGGCTACAATGAGCAGTTCTTC. Translating gives CASSFAPGLAGGPGYNEQFF.

V gene TRBV9 combines with J gene TRBJ2-1; D gene ambiguous. The CDR3 spans 16 residues. Germline values: CDR1 SGDLS, CDR2 YYNGEE. With 4 bases removed from V and 7 bases from J, the gap between germline ends came to 21 bases. As DNA, the CDR3 is TGTGCCAGCAGCCCTCCCCGGCTGAGTCAGGTGAATGAGCAGTTCTTC. Protein sequence: CASSPPRLSQVNEQFF. The full variable domain, rest sourced from reference TRBV9 and TRBJ2-1, is DSGVTQTPKHLITATGQRVTLRCSPRSGDLSVYWYQQSLDQGLQFLIQYYNGEERAKGNILERFSAQQFPDLHSELNLSSLELGDSALYFCASSPPRLSQVNEQFFGPGTRLTVL.

The rearrangement joins TRBV28 to TRBJ2-1; either TRBD1 or TRBD2 may supply D (5 bases each). Trimming took 6 bases from V and 0 from J, leaving 12 bases between them. Germline values: CDR1 MDHEN, CDR2 SYDVKM. This CDR3 is built from 15 residues. Here the CDR3 reads CASSLGAISYNEQFF. DNA for the CDR3: TGTGCCAGCAGCCTCGGGGCTATCTCCTACAATGAGCAGTTCTTC.

This clonotype occurred a few times. The chain combines TRBV9 with TRBJ1-1; D is uncertain. The CDR3 sequence is 15 residues long. V was clipped by 0 bases and J by 1 base, with 10 bases between them. In germline, CDR1 is SGDLS, CDR2 YYNGEE. Written as DNA, the CDR3 is TGTGCCAGCAGCGTAGAATGGGGTGGGAACACTGAAGCTTTCTTT. Its protein is CASSVEWGGNTEAFF.

This clonotype was counted a few times. The V and J genes are TRBV7-2 and TRBJ2-7, with 9 bases that match TRBD2. Trimming removed 1 base from V and 3 bases from J; junction bases left unmatched: 4. Germline CDR1 SGHTA, CDR2 FQGNSA. The CDR3 is 15 residues long. For the CDR3, the DNA is TGTGCCAGCAGCTTAGAGAGCGGGGGGTTCTACGAGCAGTACTTC. Protein: CASSLESGGFYEQYF.

In this sample, this clonotype turned up a few times. The chain combines TRBV5-1 with TRBJ1-6; possibly TRBD1 for D (5 bases). Germline CDR1 is SGHRS and CDR2 is YFSETQ. The CDR3 loop spans 16 amino acids. V shed 2 bases and J shed 8 bases, with 17 bases lying between them. CDR3 in amino acids: CASSLQRDQGYSPLHF. CDR3 DNA sequence: TGCGCCAGCAGCTTACAAAGGGACCAGGGTTATTCACCCCTCCACTTT.

The chain carries TRBV29-1 and TRBJ2-1, with D possibly TRBD1 on 5 matching bases. V dropped 1 base and J dropped 8 bases, with 9 bases sitting between them. Germline CDR1 SQVTM, CDR2 ANQGSEA. There are 12 residues in the CDR3. CDR3 DNA: TGCAGCGTTGAAGTGTTGGGGCATGAGCAGTTCTTC. This gives the protein CSVEVLGHEQFF.

This clonotype was detected a few times. The chain employs TRBV12-3 or TRBV12-4 and TRBJ2-1; D unclear. Trimming cost V 3 bases and J 2 bases, with 8 bases left between them. This CDR3 is built from 14 residues. The CDR3 nucleotides are TGTGCCAGCAGTTTCTCCGACACCTACAATGAGCAGTTCTTC. Protein sequence: CASSFSDTYNEQFF.

The table lists this clonotype with a few counts. The rearrangement uses TRBV14 and TRBJ2-3, with a tentative D call TRBD1 (5 bases). This CDR3 contains 16 residues. The V gene's germline CDR1 is SGHDN and CDR2 FVKESK. V was shortened by 3 bases and J by 3 bases, with 16 bases between the two germline ends. CDR3: CASSHVRRGRTDTQYF. In nucleotides, the CDR3 is TGTGCCAGCAGCCACGTACGAAGGGGCAGGACAGATACGCAGTATTTT.

The chain combines TRBV20-1 with TRBJ2-1, with 8 bases lining up with TRBD2. Germline V gene sequence: CDR1 DFQATT, CDR2 SNEGSKA (reference sequence). The CDR3 is 15 residues long. Trimming at V came to 6 bases and at J to 2 bases, leaving 9 bases not matched to a gene. Here the CDR3 DNA reads TGCAGTGCCAGAAGCGGGAGCTTACCCTACAATGAGCAGTTCTTC. Its translation is CSARSGSLPYNEQFF.

The J gene is TRBJ2-4, the V gene TRBV13; 10 bases map to TRBD2. After removal of 5 bases from V and 5 bases from J, the junction contained 9 bases not matched to a gene. The CDR3 extends over 16 amino acids. Germline values: CDR1 PRHDT, CDR2 FYEKMQ (reference sequence). The CDR3 here is CASSGPSGRSQNIQYF. The DNA of the CDR3 is TGTGCCAGCAGCGGCCCTAGCGGGAGATCACAAAACATTCAGTACTTC.

The CDR3 region has the DNA TGTGCCAGCAGTCTCTTAGCGGGGGGGCCGCAAGAGCAGTACTTC. Translated: CASSLLAGGPQEQYF. The V call is TRBV12-3 or TRBV12-4, the J call TRBJ2-7, with 11 bases lining up with TRBD2. With 5 bases clipped from V and 7 bases from J, the junction kept 10 bases outside the gene matches. The CDR3 has 15 residues.

The V call is TRBV7-9, the J call TRBJ2-1, with 7 bases fitting TRBD2. This CDR3 spans 13 amino acids. Looked up from germline, CDR1 is SEHNR and CDR2 is FQNEAQ (reference sequence). V lost 2 bases to trimming and J lost 12 bases; unmatched junction nucleotides: 7. The CDR3, as DNA: TGTGCCAGCAGCTTACCCGGGATAGCGGGGCAGTTCTTC. Protein: CASSLPGIAGQFF.

This clonotype appeared a few times. The genes are TRBV5-4 and TRBJ2-4, with a tentative D call TRBD2 (6 bases). With 3 bases removed from V and 9 bases from J, the gap between germline ends came to 16 bases. The CDR3 extends over 14 amino acids. Germline CDR1 is SGHNT and CDR2 is YYREEE (reference sequence). The CDR3: CASSSAGEGGIQYF. For the CDR3, the DNA is TGTGCCAGCAGCTCCGCCGGCGAGGGAGGCATTCAGTACTTC.

J is TRBJ2-5 and V is TRBV2; 9 bases are shared with TRBD1. Germline V gene data show CDR1 as SNHLY and CDR2 as FYNNEI. V was pared by 2 bases and J by 5 bases, with 6 bases of the junction left unmatched. CDR3 length equals 15 residues. The CDR3, as DNA: TGTGCCAGCAGTGAACTCGACAGGGGGTACGAGACCCAGTACTTC. This translates into CASSELDRGYETQYF.

This clonotype turned up a few times. V gene TRBV5-1 combines with J gene TRBJ2-4; D is ambiguous. There are 15 residues in the CDR3. Germline assignment: CDR1 SGHRS and CDR2 YFSETQ. V lost 0 bases to trimming and J lost 1 base, with 8 bases between them. The CDR3 loop is CASSLAVFAKNIQYF. DNA of the CDR3: TGCGCCAGCAGCTTGGCCGTTTTTGCCAAAAACATTCAGTACTTC.

The gene calls are TRBV7-6 and TRBJ2-7; D not certain. The CDR3 spans 14 residues. Germline V gives CDR1 SGHVS, CDR2 FNYEAQ. V was trimmed by 4 bases and J by 3 bases, leaving 13 bases between them. The CDR3, as DNA: TGTGCCAGCAGCTCCGAACAGACCTTCTACGAGCAGTACTTC. This translates into CASSSEQTFYEQYF. Full variable domain (missing parts from reference TRBV7-6 and TRBJ2-7): GAGVSQSPRYKVTKRGQDVALRCDPISGHVSLYWYRQALGQGPEFLTYFNYEAQQDKSGLPNDRFSAERPEGSISTLTIQRTEQRDSAMYRCASSSEQTFYEQYFGPGTRLTVT.

The table lists this clonotype with a few counts. The CDR3 DNA reads as TGTGCCAGCAGCGTAGGGGATAGCGGGGGTCGGGAGCAGTACTTC. The encoded protein is CASSVGDSGGREQYF. The V gene is TRBV9, the J gene TRBJ2-7; 9 bases match TRBD2. The junction had 8 bases not matched to a gene; V was cut back by 0 bases and J by 7 bases. CDR3 length equals 15 residues. Germline CDR1 is SGDLS and CDR2 is YYNGEE.

This chain connects TRBV4-1 to TRBJ1-5; 8 nucleotides match TRBD1. Losses at the gene ends were 5 bases for V and 3 bases for J; bases not matched to a gene: 6. The CDR3 extends over 15 amino acids. Germline CDR1 is MGHRA and CDR2 is YSYEKL. The CDR3 nucleotides are TGCGCCAGCAGCACGGACAGGGAATTCAATCAGCCCCAGCATTTT. As protein: CASSTDREFNQPQHF.

This sequence joins TRBV13 and TRBJ2-6; no definite D call. CDR3 length equals 14 residues. The germline gives CDR1 PRHDT, CDR2 FYEKMQ (reference sequence). V lost 6 bases to trimming and J lost 4 bases, with 10 bases between them. CDR3 DNA sequence: TGTGCCAGCAGGACCTTTTCGGGGGCCAACGTCCTGACTTTC. Protein sequence: CASRTFSGANVLTF.

This clonotype was picked up a small number of times. The V call is TRBV29-1, the J call TRBJ1-1; no clear D. The CDR3 loop spans 11 amino acids. The germline V and J ends were trimmed by 8 bases and 8 bases, with 15 bases remaining between them. Germline values: CDR1 SQVTM, CDR2 ANQGSEA. Written as DNA, the CDR3 is TGCAGCTCTCTTAACCTGGCCGAAGCTTTCTTT. The encoded protein is CSSLNLAEAFF.

This chain joins TRBV4-3 and TRBJ2-1; 10 bases line up with TRBD2. Trimming cost V 4 bases and J 4 bases; bases outside gene matches: 4. Per germline, CDR1 LGHNA and CDR2 YSLEER. The CDR3 spans 15 residues. The CDR3 sequence: CASSPASGSYNEQFF. In DNA form, the CDR3 reads TGCGCCAGCAGCCCTGCTAGCGGGAGTTACAATGAGCAGTTCTTC.

This chain connects TRBV5-1 to TRBJ2-1, with TRBD2 matching 8 bases. Germline CDR1 SGHRS, CDR2 YFSETQ. CDR3 length equals 16 residues. Trimming took 7 bases from V and 2 from J; bases not matched to a gene: 11. In DNA form, the CDR3 reads TGCGCCAGCCGCGCGAGGGTAGCGGGGACCTACAATGAGCAGTTCTTC. This gives the protein CASRARVAGTYNEQFF.

The gene calls are TRBV20-1 and TRBJ1-1; 11 nucleotides match TRBD1. Germline CDR1 is DFQATT and CDR2 is SNEGSKA (reference sequence). This CDR3 has 14 residues. Unmatched junction bases numbered 2, after V lost 0 bases and J lost 5 bases. CDR3 bases: TGCAGTGCTAGAGAGGGACAGGGGGAGACTGAAGCTTTCTTT. Its protein product is CSAREGQGETEAFF.

This clonotype was seen only a few times. This sequence joins TRBV27 and TRBJ2-1, with a possible D match to TRBD1 (6 bases). V was clipped by 3 bases and J by 1 base, with 10 bases between them. CDR3 length: 15 residues. CDR1 and CDR2 (germline): MNHEY, SMNVEV (reference sequence). Written as DNA, the CDR3 is TGTGCCAGCAGTTTGGGGGACACTTCCTACAATGAGCAGTTCTTC. Its protein product is CASSLGDTSYNEQFF.

The chain couples TRBV30 to TRBJ2-5; D is uncertain. The CDR3 totals 11 residues. Trimming pared 2 bases from V and 7 bases from J, leaving 8 bases between. CDR1 is GTSNPN, CDR2 SVGIG, per germline (reference sequence). CDR3 sequence: CAWSRIGTQYF. CDR3 nucleotides: TGTGCCTGGAGTAGGATCGGGACCCAGTACTTC.

This clonotype came up many times. This chain uses TRBV7-9 with TRBJ2-3; 9 nucleotides agree with TRBD1. Germline lookup yields CDR1 SEHNR and CDR2 FQNEAQ (reference sequence). The CDR3 length is 16 residues. Germline trimming cut 5 bases from V and 2 bases from J; bases unmatched to any gene: 8. CDR3 amino acids: CASSHGTGRSTDTQYF. DNA of the CDR3: TGTGCCAGCAGCCACGGGACAGGGAGGTCCACAGATACGCAGTATTTT.

CDR3 bases: TGCAGCGTTGAAGATCAGGGCCCCTATGGCTACACCTTC. This gives the protein CSVEDQGPYGYTF. This chain uses TRBV29-1 with TRBJ1-2, with D possibly TRBD1 on 5 matching bases. Trimming stripped 0 bases from V and 4 bases from J, with 9 bases between. The germline gives CDR1 SQVTM, CDR2 ANQGSEA. This CDR3 has 13 residues.

This clonotype was counted between two and nine times. The chain joins TRBV6-2 or TRBV6-3 to TRBJ2-7; 8 bases agree with TRBD1. The V segment lost 7 bases and the J segment 4 bases; nucleotides outside the gene matches: 12. This CDR3 region has 15 residues. Germline V CDR1 and CDR2: MNHEY, SVGEGT. The CDR3: CASTPTPGGLYEQYF. The CDR3 DNA sequence: TGTGCCAGCACCCCGACTCCAGGGGGCTTATACGAGCAGTACTTC.